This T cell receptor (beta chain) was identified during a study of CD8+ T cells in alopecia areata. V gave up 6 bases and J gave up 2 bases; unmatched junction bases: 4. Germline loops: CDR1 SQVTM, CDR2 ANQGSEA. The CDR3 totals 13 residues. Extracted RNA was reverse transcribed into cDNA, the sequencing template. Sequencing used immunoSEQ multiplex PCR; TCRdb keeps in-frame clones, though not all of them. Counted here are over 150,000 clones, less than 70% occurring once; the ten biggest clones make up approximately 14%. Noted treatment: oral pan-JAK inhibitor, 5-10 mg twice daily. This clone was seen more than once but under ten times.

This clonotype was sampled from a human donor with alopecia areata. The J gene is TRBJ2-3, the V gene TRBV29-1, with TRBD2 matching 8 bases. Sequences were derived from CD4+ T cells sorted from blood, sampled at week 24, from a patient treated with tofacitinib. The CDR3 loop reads CSVAGVYTDTQYF. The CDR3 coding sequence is TGCAGCGTAGCGGGGGTGTACACAGATACGCAGTATTTT.